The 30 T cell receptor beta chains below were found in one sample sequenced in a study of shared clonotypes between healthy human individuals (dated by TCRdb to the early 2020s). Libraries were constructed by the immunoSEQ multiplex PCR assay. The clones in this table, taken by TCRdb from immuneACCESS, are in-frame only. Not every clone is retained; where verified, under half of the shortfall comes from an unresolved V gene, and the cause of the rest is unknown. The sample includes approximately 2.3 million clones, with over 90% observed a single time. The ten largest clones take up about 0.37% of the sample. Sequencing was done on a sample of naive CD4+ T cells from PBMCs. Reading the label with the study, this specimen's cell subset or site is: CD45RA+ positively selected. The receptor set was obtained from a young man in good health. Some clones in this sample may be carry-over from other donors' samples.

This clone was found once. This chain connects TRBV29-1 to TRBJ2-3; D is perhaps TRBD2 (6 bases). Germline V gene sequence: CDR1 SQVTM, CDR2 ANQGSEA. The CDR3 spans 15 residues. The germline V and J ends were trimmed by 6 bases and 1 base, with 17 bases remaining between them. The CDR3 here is CSVVSGSWGTDTQYF. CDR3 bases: TGCAGCGTCGTTAGCGGATCCTGGGGCACAGATACGCAGTATTTT.

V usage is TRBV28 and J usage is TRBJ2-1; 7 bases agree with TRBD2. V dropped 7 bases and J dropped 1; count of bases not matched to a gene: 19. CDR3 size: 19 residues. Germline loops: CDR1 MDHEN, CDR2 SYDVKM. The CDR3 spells CASNLPPLGEGQSYNEQFF. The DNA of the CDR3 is TGTGCCAGCAACCTACCCCCCCTGGGGGAGGGCCAGTCCTACAATGAGCAGTTCTTC.

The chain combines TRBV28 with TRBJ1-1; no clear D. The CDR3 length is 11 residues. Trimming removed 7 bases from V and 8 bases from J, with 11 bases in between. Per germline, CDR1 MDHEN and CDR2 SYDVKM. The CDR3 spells CASTTAGEAFF. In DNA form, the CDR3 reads TGTGCCAGCACTACCGCGGGGGAAGCTTTCTTT. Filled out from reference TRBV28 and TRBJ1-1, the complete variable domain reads DVKVTQSSRYLVKRTGEKVFLECVQDMDHENMFWYRQDPGLGLRLIYFSYDVKMKEKGDIPEGYSVSREKKERFSLILESASTNQTSMYLCASTTAGEAFFGQGTRLTVV.

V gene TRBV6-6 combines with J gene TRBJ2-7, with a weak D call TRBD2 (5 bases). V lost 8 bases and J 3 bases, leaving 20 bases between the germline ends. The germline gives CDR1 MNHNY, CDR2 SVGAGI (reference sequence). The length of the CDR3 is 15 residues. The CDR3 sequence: CASSLSHGNNYEQYF. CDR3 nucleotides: TGTGCCAGCTCCCTATCTCACGGGAACAACTACGAGCAGTACTTC.

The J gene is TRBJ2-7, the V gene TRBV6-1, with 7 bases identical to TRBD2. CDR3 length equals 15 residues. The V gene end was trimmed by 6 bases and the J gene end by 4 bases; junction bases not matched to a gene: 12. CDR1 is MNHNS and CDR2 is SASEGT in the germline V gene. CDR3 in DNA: TGTGCCAGCAGGGTTAGAGGGGAGGGACGTTACGAGCAGTACTTC. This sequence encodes CASRVRGEGRYEQYF.

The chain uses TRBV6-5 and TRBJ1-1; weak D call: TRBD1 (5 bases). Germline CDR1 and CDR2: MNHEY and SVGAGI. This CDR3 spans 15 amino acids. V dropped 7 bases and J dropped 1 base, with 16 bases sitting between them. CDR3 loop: CASTTTGTGNTEAFF. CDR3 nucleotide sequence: TGTGCCAGCACTACGACCGGGACCGGGAACACTGAAGCTTTCTTT.

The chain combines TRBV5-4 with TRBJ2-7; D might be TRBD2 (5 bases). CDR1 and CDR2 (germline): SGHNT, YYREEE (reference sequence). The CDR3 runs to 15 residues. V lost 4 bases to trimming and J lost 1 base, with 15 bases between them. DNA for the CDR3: TGTGCCAGCAGCCCCGGGGAGAGCGTATCCTACGAGCAGTACTTC. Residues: CASSPGESVSYEQYF.

In DNA form, the CDR3 reads TGTGCCAGTAGACAAGGAGTAACCTACGAGCAGTACTTC. Residues: CASRQGVTYEQYF. The genes are TRBV19 and TRBJ2-7; D is undetermined. With 6 bases removed from V and 2 bases from J, the gap between germline ends came to 11 bases. The CDR3 totals 13 residues. Germline loops: CDR1 LNHDA, CDR2 SQIVND (reference sequence).

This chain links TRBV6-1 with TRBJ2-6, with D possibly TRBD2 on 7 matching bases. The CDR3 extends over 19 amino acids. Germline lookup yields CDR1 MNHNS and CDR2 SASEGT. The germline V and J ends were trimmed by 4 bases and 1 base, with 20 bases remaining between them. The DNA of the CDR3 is TGTGCCAGCAGTGGCGGGGGCGAACGTTTGTTTTCTGGGGCCAACGTCCTGACTTTC. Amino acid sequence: CASSGGGERLFSGANVLTF.

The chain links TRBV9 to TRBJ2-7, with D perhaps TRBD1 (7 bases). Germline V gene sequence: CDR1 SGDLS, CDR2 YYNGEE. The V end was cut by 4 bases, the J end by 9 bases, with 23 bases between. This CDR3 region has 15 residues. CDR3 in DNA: TGTGCCAGCAGCCCGACTGGCGGAGGGGGCCTGGGGCAGTACTTC. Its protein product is CASSPTGGGGLGQYF.

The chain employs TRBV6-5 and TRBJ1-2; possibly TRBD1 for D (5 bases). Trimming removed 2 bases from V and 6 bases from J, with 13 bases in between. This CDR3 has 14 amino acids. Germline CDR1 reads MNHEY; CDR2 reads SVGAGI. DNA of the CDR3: TGTGCCAGCAGTTACCGCAGGGCCGGGAATGGCTACACCTTC. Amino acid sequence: CASSYRRAGNGYTF.

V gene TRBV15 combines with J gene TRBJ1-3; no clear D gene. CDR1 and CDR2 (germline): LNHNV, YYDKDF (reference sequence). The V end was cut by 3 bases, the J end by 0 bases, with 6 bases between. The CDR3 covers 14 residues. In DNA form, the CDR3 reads TGTGCCACCAGCAGTGGAAGCTCTGGAAACACCATATATTTT. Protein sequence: CATSSGSSGNTIYF. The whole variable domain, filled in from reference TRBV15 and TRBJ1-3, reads DAMVIQNPRYQVTQFGKPVTLSCSQTLNHNVMYWYQQKSSQAPKLLFHYYDKDFNNEADTPDNFQSRRPNTSFCFLDIRSPGLGDTAMYLCATSSGSSGNTIYFGEGSWLTVV.

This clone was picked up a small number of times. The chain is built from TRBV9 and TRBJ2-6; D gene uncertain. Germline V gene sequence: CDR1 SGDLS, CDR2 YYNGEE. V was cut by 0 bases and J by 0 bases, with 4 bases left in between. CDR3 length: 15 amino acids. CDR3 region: CASSVANSGANVLTF. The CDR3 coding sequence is TGTGCCAGCAGCGTAGCTAACTCTGGGGCCAACGTCCTGACTTTC.

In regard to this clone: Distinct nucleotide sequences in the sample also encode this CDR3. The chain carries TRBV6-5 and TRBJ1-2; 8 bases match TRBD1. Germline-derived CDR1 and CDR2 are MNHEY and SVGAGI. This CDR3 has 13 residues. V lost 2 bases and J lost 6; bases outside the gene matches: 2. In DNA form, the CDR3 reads TGTGCCAGCAGTTACACAGGGGGGAATGGCTACACCTTC. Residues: CASSYTGGNGYTF.

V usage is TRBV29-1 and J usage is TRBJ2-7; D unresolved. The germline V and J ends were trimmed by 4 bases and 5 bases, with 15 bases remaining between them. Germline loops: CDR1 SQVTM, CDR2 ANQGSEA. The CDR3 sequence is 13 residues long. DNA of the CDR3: TGCAGCGTTGTTAGATGGTCCGACGACGAGCAGTACTTC. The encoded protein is CSVVRWSDDEQYF.

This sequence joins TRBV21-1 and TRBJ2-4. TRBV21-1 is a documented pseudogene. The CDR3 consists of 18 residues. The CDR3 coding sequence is TGTGCCAGCAGCCCCCCTCGGGCGAAGCCGGACGTCAAAAACATTCAGTACTTC. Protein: CASSPPRAKPDVKNIQYF.

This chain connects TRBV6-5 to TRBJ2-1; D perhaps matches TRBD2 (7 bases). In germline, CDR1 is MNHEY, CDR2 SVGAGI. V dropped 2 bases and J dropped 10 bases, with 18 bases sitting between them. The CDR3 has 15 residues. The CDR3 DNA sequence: TGTGCCAGCAGTTACGGGGGGGGGCTACCCAGGGAGCAGTTCTTC. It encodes CASSYGGGLPREQFF.

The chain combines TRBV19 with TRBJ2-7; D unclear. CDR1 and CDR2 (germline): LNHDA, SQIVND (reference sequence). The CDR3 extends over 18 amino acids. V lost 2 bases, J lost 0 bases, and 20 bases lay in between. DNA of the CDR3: TGTGCCAGTAGTATATTCACACCCCAGCGAGAGAGCTCCTACGAGCAGTACTTC. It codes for CASSIFTPQRESSYEQYF.

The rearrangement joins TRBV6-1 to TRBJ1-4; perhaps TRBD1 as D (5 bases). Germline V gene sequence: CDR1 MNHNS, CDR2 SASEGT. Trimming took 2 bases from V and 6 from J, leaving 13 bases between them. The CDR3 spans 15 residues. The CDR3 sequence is CASSETGAADEKLFF. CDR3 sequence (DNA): TGTGCCAGCAGTGAAACCGGGGCCGCGGATGAAAAACTGTTTTTT.

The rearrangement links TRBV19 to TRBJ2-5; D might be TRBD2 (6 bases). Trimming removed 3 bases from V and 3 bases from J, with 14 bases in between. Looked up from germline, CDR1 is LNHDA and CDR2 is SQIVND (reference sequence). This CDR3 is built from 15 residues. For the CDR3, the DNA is TGTGCCAGTAGTATGGGGAGCGGGTTAGAAGAGACCCAGTACTTC. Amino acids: CASSMGSGLEETQYF. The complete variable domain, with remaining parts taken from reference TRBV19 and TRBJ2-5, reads DGGITQSPKYLFRKEGQNVTLSCEQNLNHDAMYWYRQDPGQGLRLIYYSQIVNDFQKGDIAEGYSVSREKKESFPLTVTSAQKNPTAFYLCASSMGSGLEETQYFGPGTRLLVL.

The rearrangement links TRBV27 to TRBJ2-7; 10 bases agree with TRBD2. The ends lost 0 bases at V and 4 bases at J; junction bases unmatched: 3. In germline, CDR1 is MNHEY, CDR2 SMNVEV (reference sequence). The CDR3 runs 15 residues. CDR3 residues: CASSLSLAGNYEQYF. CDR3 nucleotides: TGTGCCAGCAGTTTATCACTAGCGGGGAATTACGAGCAGTACTTC.

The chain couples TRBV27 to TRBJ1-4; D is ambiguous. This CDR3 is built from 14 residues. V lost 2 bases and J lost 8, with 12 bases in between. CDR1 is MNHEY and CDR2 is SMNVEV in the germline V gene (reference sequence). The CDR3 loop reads CASSLGRRGEKLFF. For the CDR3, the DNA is TGTGCCAGCAGTTTAGGGAGACGAGGCGAAAAACTGTTTTTT.

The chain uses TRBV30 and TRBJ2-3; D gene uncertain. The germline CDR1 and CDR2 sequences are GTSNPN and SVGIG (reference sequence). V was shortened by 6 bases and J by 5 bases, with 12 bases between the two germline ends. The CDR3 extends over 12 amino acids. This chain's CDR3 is CACTVDGDTQYF. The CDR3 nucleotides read TGTGCCTGCACCGTTGATGGAGATACGCAGTATTTT. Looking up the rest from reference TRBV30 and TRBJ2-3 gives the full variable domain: SQTIHQWPATLVQPVGSPLSLECTVEGTSNPNLYWYRQAAGRGLQLLFYSVGIGQISSEVPQNLSASRPQDRQFILSSKKLLLSDSGFYLCACTVDGDTQYFGPGTRLTVL.

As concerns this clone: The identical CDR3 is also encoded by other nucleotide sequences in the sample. CDR3 in amino acids: CASSLGRAQETQYF. CDR3 nucleotides: TGTGCCAGCAGCTTAGGAAGGGCCCAAGAGACCCAGTACTTC. The rearrangement joins TRBV11-2 to TRBJ2-5; no definite D call. The length of the CDR3 is 14 residues. Per the germline V gene, CDR1 is SGHAT and CDR2 is FQNNGV. Trimming left V 1 base short and J 1 base short, with 7 bases between.

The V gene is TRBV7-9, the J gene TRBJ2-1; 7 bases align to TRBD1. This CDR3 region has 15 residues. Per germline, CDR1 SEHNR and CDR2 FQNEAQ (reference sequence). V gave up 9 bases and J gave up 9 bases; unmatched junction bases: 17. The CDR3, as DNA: TGTGCCAGTCCCCCTTCCGGACAGGTGGGTTTTGAGCAGTTCTTC. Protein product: CASPPSGQVGFEQFF.

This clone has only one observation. The CDR3 DNA reads as TGCGCCAGCAGTCAATCCTTCAGGGAGGTTTGGGGGCTGTTTTTT. As protein: CASSQSFREVWGLFF. V gene TRBV23-1 combines with J gene TRBJ1-4; TRBD1 might be the D (5 bases). TRBV23-1 is noted as an ORF with a role that remains uncertain. The CDR3 spans 15 residues. V was pared by 0 bases and J by 14 bases, with 19 bases between.

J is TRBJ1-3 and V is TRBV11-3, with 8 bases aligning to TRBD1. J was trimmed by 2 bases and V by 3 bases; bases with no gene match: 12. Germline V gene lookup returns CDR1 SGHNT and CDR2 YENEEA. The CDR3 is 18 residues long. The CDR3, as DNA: TGTGCCAGCAGCTTCTGCAACGCGGACAGGGCTGCTGGAAACACCATATATTTT. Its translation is CASSFCNADRAAGNTIYF.

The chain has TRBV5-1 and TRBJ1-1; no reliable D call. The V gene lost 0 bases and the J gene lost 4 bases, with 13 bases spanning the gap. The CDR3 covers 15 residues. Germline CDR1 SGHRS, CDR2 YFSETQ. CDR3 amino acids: CASSLGVGMATEAFF. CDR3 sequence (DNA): TGCGCCAGCAGCTTGGGGGTAGGGATGGCCACTGAAGCTTTCTTT.

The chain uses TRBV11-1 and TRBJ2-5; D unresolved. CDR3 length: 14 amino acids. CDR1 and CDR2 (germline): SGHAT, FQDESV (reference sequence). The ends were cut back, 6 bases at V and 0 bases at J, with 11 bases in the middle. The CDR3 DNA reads TGTGCCAGCAGTCTGTGGGCTAACCAAGAGACCCAGTACTTC. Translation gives CASSLWANQETQYF.

The CDR3 loop is CASSLLAGQGSSYEQYF. The CDR3 DNA reads as TGTGCCAGCAGCCTCCTGGCCGGACAGGGGAGCTCCTACGAGCAGTACTTC. The chain carries TRBV7-8 and TRBJ2-7, with 9 positions matching TRBD1. CDR3 length: 17 amino acids. The germline V gene encodes CDR1 SGHVS and CDR2 FQNEAQ. J lost 0 bases, V lost 5 bases, and 11 bases had no gene match.